This T cell receptor (beta chain) was identified during a study of T cells after yellow fever vaccination (dated by TCRdb to about 2019). With respect to the entire study: The SMART-Seq v4 Ultra Low Input RNA kit was used to prepare libraries from fractions with low cell numbers. Two healthy male donors, one aged 18 to 30 and one aged 30 to 40 years, were included in the cohort. To follow T-cell clones before and after primary and booster YFV17D yellow fever vaccination, bulk TCR alpha and beta repertoires were sequenced over time. Blood was drawn at multiple timepoints before and after primary and secondary immunization, with bulk PBMC replicates and cell subsets isolated.

This clonotype was found a few times. It lacks a known antigen. No qualities accompany the bases; no much larger clone lies one base away. General conclusions and limits of the study: Most clones expanded after primary vaccination were re-detected after the booster (almost 97% of CD4 and around 88% of CD8), suggesting broad memory maintenance. A small fraction of clonotypes appeared in both the CD4 and CD8 compartments, likely as a result of convergent recombination. Computational filtering was needed because FACS-sorted repertoires could contain abundant contaminating clonotypes from the bulk population. The secondary T-cell response was found to be weaker but faster than the primary response, with a peak reached on day 5 rather than on day 15. The study included only a couple of donors, which limits how far the findings can be generalized.

Interpreted using the paper, the treatment or condition label stands for: live attenuated yellow fever vaccine strain. At every blood-draw timepoint, two biological replicates of bulk PBMCs were collected. PBMCs were isolated from peripheral blood using a standard Ficoll-Paque protocol. TriZol was used to extract RNA from bulk PBMCs, from CD4 and CD8 fractions, and from dextramer-positive and dextramer-negative fractions. Synthesis of TCR cDNA relied on 5'RACE template switching, a step that introduced a universal primer site along with unique molecular identifiers. Priming of cDNA synthesis was performed from both the TCR alpha and TCR beta constant segments. Library amplification involved two PCR steps, and the second step added sample barcodes and sequencing adapters. Libraries were sequenced on Illumina HiSeq 2500 (2x100 bp) or NovaSeq (2x150 bp). The authors' analysis ran thus. Reads were demultiplexed and collapsed into UMI consensus sequences with MIGEC, and V(D)J alignment was performed with MiXCR. Using edgeR on replicate PBMC samples, clonotypes were called vaccine-responding if FDR was below 0.01 and the log2 fold change was above 5 up to day 15. Bulk clonotypes were assigned CD4 or CD8 identity according to which sequenced CD4 or CD8 repertoire held them at higher abundance. Using fastp at Q25 and MiXCR, TCRdb reprocessed the public reads and kept productive beta chains. Entries that share a CDR3 protein sequence are merged under the most common genes and DNA. None of the V and J calls come from the authors' own analysis; TCRdb made them. Here the sample has 550,000 to 750,000 distinct CDR3 sequences; 13% occur a single time. Of the sample, over 13% falls within the top ten clones.

This sequence originates from a man younger than 45 who received the YFV17D yellow fever vaccine. This specimen was PBMCs, taken on the day of the yellow fever booster vaccination.

The bases are TGCAGTGCTAGGCGACCGGGACCCGCCTACAATGAGCAGTTCTTC. It translates as CSARRPGPAYNEQFF. Recombination linked TRBV20-1 to TRBJ2-1; the D region may be TRBD1 or TRBD2, each matching 5 bases equally. CDR1 and CDR2 (DFQATT, SNEGSKA) derive from the germline V gene (reference sequence). Trimming removed 3 bases from V and 2 bases from J, leaving 14 bases between the germline ends. Reading from cysteine to phenylalanine, the CDR3 counts 15 amino acids. This entry keeps only the CDR3 DNA: 45 bases, framed from base 1.